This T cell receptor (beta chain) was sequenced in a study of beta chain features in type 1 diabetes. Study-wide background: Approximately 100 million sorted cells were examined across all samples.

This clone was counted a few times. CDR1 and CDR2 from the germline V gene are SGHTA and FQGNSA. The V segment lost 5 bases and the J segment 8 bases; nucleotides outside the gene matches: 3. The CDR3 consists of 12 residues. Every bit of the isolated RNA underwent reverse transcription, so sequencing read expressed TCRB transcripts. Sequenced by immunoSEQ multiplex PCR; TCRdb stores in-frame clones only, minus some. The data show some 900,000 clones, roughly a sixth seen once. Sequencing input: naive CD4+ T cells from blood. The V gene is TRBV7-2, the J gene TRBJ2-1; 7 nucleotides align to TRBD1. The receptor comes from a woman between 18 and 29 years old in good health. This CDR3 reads CASSTQGYEQFF. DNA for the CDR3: TGTGCCAGCAGCACACAGGGGTATGAGCAGTTCTTC.